A single sample gave rise to the 16 T cell receptor beta chains below, sequenced in a study of shared clonotypes between healthy human individuals. Repertoires were generated with immunoSEQ multiplex PCR, while TCRdb's copy carries only in-frame clones and drops some. The sample lists millions of clones; approximately 93% were seen once. The source material was naive CD4+ T cells from PBMCs. Stated subset: CD45RA+ positively selected. The receptor source for this set is a man younger than 35 in good health. Some clones in this sample may be carry-over from other donors' samples.

A word on this clone: The same CDR3 arises from other DNA sequences in this sample as well. CDR3 residues: CASSSTDLYGYTF. CDR3 nucleotides: TGTGCCAGCAGTTCAACGGACCTCTATGGCTACACCTTC. The chain employs TRBV28 and TRBJ1-2; D remains unclear. The CDR3 totals 13 residues. CDR1 is MDHEN and CDR2 is SYDVKM in the germline V gene. The germline V and J ends were trimmed by 4 bases and 4 bases, with 10 bases remaining between them.

V and J are TRBV6-1 and TRBJ2-7; D is uncertain. Germline loops: CDR1 MNHNS, CDR2 SASEGT. Trimming shortened V by 5 bases and J by 2 bases, and 10 bases separated the two germline ends. This CDR3 has 13 residues. Here the CDR3 reads CASSFSVAYEQYF. DNA of the CDR3: TGTGCCAGCAGTTTTAGTGTAGCCTACGAGCAGTACTTC.

This clone was found once. This rearrangement joins TRBV7-2 to TRBJ2-1, with no clear D. The CDR3 is 16 amino acids. Trimming cost V 4 bases and J 5 bases, with 18 bases left between them. Germline loops: CDR1 SGHTA, CDR2 FQGNSA. DNA of the CDR3: TGTGCCAGCAGCTCCAGGCAGCAACAACCGAACAATGAGCAGTTCTTC. It yields the protein CASSSRQQQPNNEQFF.

This clone is a singleton in its sample. The chain has TRBV6-6 and TRBJ2-5; D ambiguous. The CDR3 is 10 amino acids. Trimming stripped 9 bases from V and 5 bases from J, with 7 bases between. Germline loops: CDR1 MNHNY, CDR2 SVGAGI (reference sequence). CDR3: CASGQETQYF. CDR3 nucleotides: TGTGCCAGTGGCCAGGAGACCCAGTACTTC.

The chain combines TRBV5-1 with TRBJ2-7; possibly TRBD1 for D (6 bases). Trimming stripped 8 bases from V and 3 bases from J, with 15 bases between. Germline CDR1 reads SGHRS; CDR2 reads YFSETQ. The CDR3 contains 13 residues. In DNA form, the CDR3 reads TGCGCCAGTACCGATCTCAGGGGCTACGAGCAGTACTTC. Amino acids: CASTDLRGYEQYF.

The chain recombines TRBV9 with TRBJ2-3, with 8 bases matching TRBD2. V was pared by 4 bases and J by 0 bases, with 13 bases of the junction left unmatched. There are 18 residues in the CDR3. In germline, CDR1 is SGDLS, CDR2 YYNGEE. CDR3 DNA sequence: TGTGCCAGCAGCCAACAGACTAGCGCGGATGCTAGCACAGATACGCAGTATTTT. Translated, it gives CASSQQTSADASTDTQYF.

The chain employs TRBV7-2 and TRBJ1-1; D uncertain. This CDR3 region has 13 residues. Germline assignment: CDR1 SGHTA and CDR2 FQGNSA. Trimming shortened V by 4 bases and J by 6 bases, and 12 bases separated the two germline ends. CDR3 nucleotides: TGTGCCAGCAGCTCGACTCCGGTGGCTGAAGCTTTCTTT. Its protein product is CASSSTPVAEAFF.

This clone was detected only a few times. This chain uses TRBV6-6 with TRBJ1-5; D remains unclear. This CDR3 comprises 13 residues. CDR1 is MNHNY, CDR2 SVGAGI, per germline (reference sequence). Between the trimmed V and J ends, which lost 8 bases and 4 bases, there was a span of 12 bases. The CDR3 DNA is TGTGCCAGCTGGACCTACGGGAATCAGCCCCAGCATTTT. Protein sequence: CASWTYGNQPQHF.

The chain joins TRBV18 to TRBJ1-1; D is possibly TRBD1 (5 bases). This CDR3 spans 15 amino acids. Trimming took 6 bases from V and 4 from J, leaving 18 bases between them. Germline CDR1 reads KGHSH; CDR2 reads LQKENI. This CDR3 reads CASSLGGRVRTEAFF. CDR3 nucleotide sequence: TGTGCCAGCTCCCTCGGGGGGAGGGTTCGCACTGAAGCTTTCTTT. Supplemented by reference TRBV18 and TRBJ1-1, the full variable domain reads NAGVMQNPRHLVRRRGQEARLRCSPMKGHSHVYWYRQLPEEGLKFMVYLQKENIIDESGMPKERFSAEFPKEGPSILRIQQVVRGDSAAYFCASSLGGRVRTEAFFGQGTRLTVV.

Details on this clone: The sample holds other DNA sequences that translate to the same CDR3. CDR3 bases: TGCGCCAGCAGCTTGGTCGGGGCCGGGGAGCTGTTTTTT. Translating it yields CASSLVGAGELFF. V and J are TRBV5-1 and TRBJ2-2; D is perhaps TRBD2 (5 bases). Germline V gene lookup returns CDR1 SGHRS and CDR2 YFSETQ. The ends were cut back, 0 bases at V and 6 bases at J, with 6 bases in the middle. This CDR3 spans 13 amino acids.

As regards this clone: At the DNA level, this CDR3 is encoded by other sequences in the same sample as well. This rearrangement joins TRBV28 to TRBJ2-5; D is ambiguous. CDR3 length: 12 amino acids. V was pared by 4 bases and J by 2 bases, with 5 bases between. Germline V gives CDR1 MDHEN, CDR2 SYDVKM. For the CDR3, the DNA is TGTGCCAGCAGTTCGACGCAAGAGACCCAGTACTTC. Its protein product is CASSSTQETQYF.

The V and J genes are TRBV6-1 and TRBJ2-6, with 9 bases identical to TRBD1. The germline V gene has CDR1 MNHNS and CDR2 SASEGT. The CDR3 consists of 18 residues. Trimming removed 4 bases from V and 4 bases from J; junction bases left unmatched: 11. The CDR3 here is CASSALPGQGSGANVLTF. The CDR3 DNA is TGTGCCAGCAGTGCGCTACCGGGACAGGGTTCCGGGGCCAACGTCCTGACTTTC.

In its sample, this clone was seen once. J is TRBJ1-2 and V is TRBV19; 7 bases are a match to TRBD1. CDR3 length: 14 amino acids. Germline CDR1 LNHDA, CDR2 SQIVND (reference sequence). V was pared by 6 bases and J by 0 bases, with 4 bases of the junction left unmatched. The CDR3 protein is CASRPGQPNYGYTF. Written as DNA, the CDR3 is TGTGCCAGTAGGCCGGGACAGCCTAACTATGGCTACACCTTC.

The chain is built from TRBV5-6 and TRBJ1-5, with D uncertain. Trimming cost V 4 bases and J 3 bases, with 14 bases left between them. The CDR3 has 15 residues. CDR1 SGHDT and CDR2 YYEEEE come from the germline V gene. The CDR3 loop is CASSRLRAYNQPQHF. The DNA of the CDR3 is TGTGCCAGCAGCCGACTCCGGGCCTACAATCAGCCCCAGCATTTT.

The genes are TRBV11-2 and TRBJ1-4, with a tentative D call TRBD1 (6 bases). The CDR3 is 14 amino acids. The germline gives CDR1 SGHAT, CDR2 FQNNGV. V was clipped by 6 bases and J by 8 bases, with 16 bases between them. For the CDR3, the DNA is TGTGCCAGCAGTTTTGGGGGCCAGCCGGAAAAACTGTTTTTT. Translation gives CASSFGGQPEKLFF.

The gene calls are TRBV9 and TRBJ2-7; D gene ambiguous. Trimming removed 3 bases from V and 3 bases from J, with 16 bases in between. This CDR3 has 15 amino acids. Per germline, CDR1 SGDLS and CDR2 YYNGEE. CDR3 bases: TGTGCCAGCAGCGCCCAGCAGGTCCCCCTCTACGAGCAGTACTTC. This sequence encodes CASSAQQVPLYEQYF.